This T cell receptor (beta chain) originates from a study of cytomegalovirus exposure and HLA in healthy donors. Primers: 60 Vbeta forward and 13 Jbeta reverse. TCRdb keeps only in-frame clones here, not all; method: immunoSEQ multiplex PCR. Of about 210,000 clones in the sample, over 60% were seen once. CDR1 is KGHSH and CDR2 is LQKENI in the germline V gene. V trimming: 5 bases; J trimming: 6 bases; junction bases outside the gene matches: 4. This CDR3 has 13 residues. Study-wide results and limits: A later analysis reportedly identified an Asian-associated ancestry cluster as carrying fewer N-insertions than the approximately 670-donor mean.

As to this clone: Its specificity is unknown.

The origin of this receptor is a male donor in good health and CMV-seronegative. The gene calls are TRBV18 and TRBJ1-2; TRBD1 matches at 9 bases. The specimen was PBMCs. Written as DNA, the CDR3 is TGTGCCAGCTCAGAGACAGGGGGTAATGGCTACACCTTC. This encodes CASSETGGNGYTF.